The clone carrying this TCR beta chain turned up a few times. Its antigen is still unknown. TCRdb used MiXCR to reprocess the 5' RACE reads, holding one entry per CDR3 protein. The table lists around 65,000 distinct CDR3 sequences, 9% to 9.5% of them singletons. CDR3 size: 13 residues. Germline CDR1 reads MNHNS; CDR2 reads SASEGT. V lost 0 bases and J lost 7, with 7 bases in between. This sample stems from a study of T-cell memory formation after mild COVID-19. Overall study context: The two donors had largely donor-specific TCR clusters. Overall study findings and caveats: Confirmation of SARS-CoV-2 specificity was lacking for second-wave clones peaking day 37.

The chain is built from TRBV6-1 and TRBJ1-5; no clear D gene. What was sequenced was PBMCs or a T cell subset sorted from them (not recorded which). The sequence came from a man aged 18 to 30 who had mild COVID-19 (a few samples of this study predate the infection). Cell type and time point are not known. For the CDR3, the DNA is TGTGCCAGCAGTGAAGCTGACAAACAGCCCCAGCATTTT. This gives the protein CASSEADKQPQHF.